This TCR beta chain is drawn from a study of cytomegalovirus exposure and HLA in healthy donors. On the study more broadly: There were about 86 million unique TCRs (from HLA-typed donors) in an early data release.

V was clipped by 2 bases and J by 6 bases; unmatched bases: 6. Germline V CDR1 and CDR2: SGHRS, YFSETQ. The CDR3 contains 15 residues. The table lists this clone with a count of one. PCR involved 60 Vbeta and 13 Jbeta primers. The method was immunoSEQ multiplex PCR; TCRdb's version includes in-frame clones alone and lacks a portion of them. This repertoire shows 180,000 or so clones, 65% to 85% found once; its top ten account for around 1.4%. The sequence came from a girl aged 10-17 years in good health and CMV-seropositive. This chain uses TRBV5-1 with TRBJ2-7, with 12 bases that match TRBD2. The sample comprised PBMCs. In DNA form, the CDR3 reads TGCGCCAGCAGCTTCCGACTAGCGGGAGATGGCGAGCAGTACTTC. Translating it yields CASSFRLAGDGEQYF.